This T cell receptor (beta chain) came from a study of T cell changes during pregnancy in multiple sclerosis (dated by TCRdb to the late 2010s). Broadly, across the study: The study examined how the T cell repertoire changed over the course of pregnancy in women with multiple sclerosis.

Concerning this clone: The antigen this receptor binds is unknown. There are no base qualities to consult, and no much larger clone falls within one base.

Its CDR3 holds 13 amino acids, cysteine through phenylalanine. CDR3 DNA only is kept here, 39 bases in frame from base 1. CDR1 and CDR2 (WNHNN, SYGVQD) derive from the germline V gene (reference sequence). Relative to germline, V is 6 bases shorter and J is 10 bases shorter, with 15 bases between their ends. The library was generated by the immunoSEQ multiplex PCR assay. Here the immuneACCESS table is served through TCRdb, limited to in-frame sequences with V and J called. Missing clones are a known gap in these copies; in checked studies unresolved V genes cover under half, and the rest lacks a known reason. The sample data list just over 65,000 clones, and 91% of these were observed just once. Around 0.89% of the sample is taken by the ten largest.

The source is a female donor with multiple sclerosis, enrolled in a pregnancy study. The sample in question was peripheral blood, obtained in the second trimester of pregnancy. The rearranged chain carries TRBV10-1 and TRBJ1-4, with a weak D call of TRBD1 (6 bases match). The CDR3 loop reads CASSWGRGRKLFF. The DNA sequence follows: TGCGCCAGCAGCTGGGGAAGGGGGAGAAAACTGTTTTTT.